The rows below give T cell receptor beta chains drawn from one sample of a study of T cells after yellow fever vaccination. TCRdb fed the 5' RACE reads into MiXCR, producing one record per CDR3 protein. The sample contains 400,000 or so distinct CDR3 sequences, 6.2% of which appear only once. This specimen was PBMCs, taken 5 days after the yellow fever booster vaccination. These receptors all stem from a young man who received the YFV17D yellow fever vaccine. CDR3s include the opening cysteine and the closing phenylalanine or tryptophan.

TRBJ2-3,TRBV25-1,CASSPRDSTDTQYF
TRBJ2-1,TRBV19,CASRPSGRVYNEQFF
TRBJ2-3,TRBV20-1,CSARGRGIVMTDTQYF
TRBJ2-2,TRBV5-1,CASSYRDSYTGELFF
TRBJ2-2,TRBV10-2,CASRGLAGGPNTGELFF
TRBJ2-1,TRBV5-1,CASSGQGARVEQFF
TRBJ2-3,TRBV7-2,CASSSQTSGVSTDTQYF
TRBJ2-5,TRBV7-2,CASSSAAGGGQETQYF
TRBJ1-4,TRBV20-1,CSASSPGQEDEKLFF
TRBJ2-3,TRBV5-6,CASSFGTGEGTDTQYF
TRBJ1-1,TRBV27,CASSINRGTEAFF
TRBJ2-3,TRBV6-5,CASSYSLQGAQYF
TRBJ2-7,TRBV20-1,CSARGGGSEQYF
TRBJ2-6,TRBV15,CATTPGTANVLTF
TRBJ2-7,TRBV18,CASSPTNGPYEQYF
TRBJ1-1,TRBV20-1,CSARSTGQKAFF
TRBJ2-7,TRBV2,CASRSGASGYEQYF
TRBJ1-5,TRBV7-2,CASSVTGANNPNQPQHF
TRBJ1-5,TRBV7-2,CASSLGPAGSSQPQHF
TRBJ2-7,TRBV20-1,CSARDVQGAGEQYF
TRBJ2-7,TRBV3-1,CASSQDVLAGENEQYF
TRBJ2-1,TRBV18,CASSPPSSYNEQFF
TRBJ2-2,TRBV10-3,CAISVAREGELFF
TRBJ2-3,TRBV12-3/TRBV12-4,CASNAGGPDTQYF
TRBJ2-1,TRBV20-1,CSALGLISSYNEQFF
TRBJ2-7,TRBV28,CASREEGWEQYF
TRBJ2-3,TRBV7-2,CASSAVAGGSTDTQYF
TRBJ2-4,TRBV7-2,CASSTGPFLAKNIQYF
TRBJ2-5,TRBV14,CASSQGGQETQYF
TRBJ1-1,TRBV5-6,CASSTTGANTEAFF
TRBJ2-7,TRBV20-1,CSAALAFDEQYF
TRBJ2-1,TRBV20-1,CSATGTRSYNEQFF
TRBJ2-7,TRBV2,CATSSTVSSYEQYF
TRBJ2-1,TRBV5-1,CASSSGLAVYNEQFF
TRBJ2-2,TRBV6-6,CASSYYDGELFF
TRBJ1-2,TRBV12-3/TRBV12-4,CASSLGDAYGYTF
TRBJ2-1,TRBV18,CASSSNRGLHEQFF
TRBJ1-6,TRBV18,CASSPTWVDNSPLHF
TRBJ2-3,TRBV7-2,CASSLDRGRREYF
TRBJ2-2,TRBV12-3/TRBV12-4,CASSLSRLAGTTGELFF
TRBJ2-6,TRBV4-3,CASSQDRQGDSSGANVLTF
TRBJ2-1,TRBV29-1,CSAGTSGRDEQFF
TRBJ1-5,TRBV19,CASSIRGQGMHQPQHF